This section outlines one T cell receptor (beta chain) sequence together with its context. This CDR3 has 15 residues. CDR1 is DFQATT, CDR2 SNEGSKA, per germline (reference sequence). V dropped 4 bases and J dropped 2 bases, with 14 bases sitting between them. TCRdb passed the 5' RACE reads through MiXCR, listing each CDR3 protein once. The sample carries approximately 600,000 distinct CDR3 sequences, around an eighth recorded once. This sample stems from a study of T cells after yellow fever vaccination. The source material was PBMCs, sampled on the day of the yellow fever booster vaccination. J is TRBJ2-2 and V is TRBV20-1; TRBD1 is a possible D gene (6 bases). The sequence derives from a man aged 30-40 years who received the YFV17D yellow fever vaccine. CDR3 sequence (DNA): TGCAGTGCTACGCTAACAGGGTTTAACACCGGGGAGCTGTTTTTT. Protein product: CSATLTGFNTGELFF.